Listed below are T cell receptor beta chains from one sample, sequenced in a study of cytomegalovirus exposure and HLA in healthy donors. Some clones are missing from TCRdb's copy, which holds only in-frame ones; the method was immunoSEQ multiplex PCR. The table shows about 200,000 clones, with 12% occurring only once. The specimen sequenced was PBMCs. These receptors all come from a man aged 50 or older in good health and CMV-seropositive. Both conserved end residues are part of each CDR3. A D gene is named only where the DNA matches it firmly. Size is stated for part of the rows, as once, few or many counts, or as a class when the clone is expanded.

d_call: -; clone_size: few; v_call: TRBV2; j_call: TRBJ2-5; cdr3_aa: CASSTTGAKETQYF; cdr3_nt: TGTGCCAGCAGTACGACAGGAGCCAAAGAGACCCAGTACTTC
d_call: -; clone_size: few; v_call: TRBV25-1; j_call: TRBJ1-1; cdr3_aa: CASSEIGVGTEAFF; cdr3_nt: TGTGCCAGCAGTGAAATCGGGGTAGGCACTGAAGCTTTCTTT
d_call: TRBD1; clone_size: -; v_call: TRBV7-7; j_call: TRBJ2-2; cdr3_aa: CASSPVLGQGANPGELFF; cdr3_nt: TGTGCTAGCAGCCCCGTTTTGGGACAGGGGGCGAATCCCGGGGAGCTGTTTTTT
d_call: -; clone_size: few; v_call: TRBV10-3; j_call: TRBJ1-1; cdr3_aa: CAISTRGGMNTEAFF; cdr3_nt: TGTGCCATCAGTACTCGAGGAGGCATGAACACTGAAGCTTTCTTT
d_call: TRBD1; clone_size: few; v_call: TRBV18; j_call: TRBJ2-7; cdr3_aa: CASTGQVSYEQYF; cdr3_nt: TGTGCCAGCACCGGACAGGTCTCCTACGAGCAGTACTTC
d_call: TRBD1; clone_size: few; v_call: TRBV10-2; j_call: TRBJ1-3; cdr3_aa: CASSVGQGLGNTIYF; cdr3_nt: TGCGCCAGCAGCGTCGGACAGGGGCTTGGAAACACCATATATTTT
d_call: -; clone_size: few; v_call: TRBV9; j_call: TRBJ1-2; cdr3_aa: CASSTTGQQAPNYGYTF; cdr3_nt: TGTGCCAGCAGCACAACCGGACAGCAAGCACCCAACTATGGCTACACCTTC
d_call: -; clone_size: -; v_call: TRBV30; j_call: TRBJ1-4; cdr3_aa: CAWSSRGRGSNEKLFF; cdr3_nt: TGTGCCTGGAGTTCCCGCGGGAGGGGCAGTAATGAAAAACTGTTTTTT
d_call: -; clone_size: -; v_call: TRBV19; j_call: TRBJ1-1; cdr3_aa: CASSMIILGRVGEAFF; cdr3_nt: TGTGCCAGTAGTATGATCATCTTAGGCAGGGTGGGTGAAGCTTTCTTT
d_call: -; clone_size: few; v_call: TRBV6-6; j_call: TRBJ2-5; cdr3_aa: CASSYYDPGARETQYF; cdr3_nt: TGTGCCAGCAGTTACTACGACCCAGGGGCGCGAGAGACCCAGTACTTC
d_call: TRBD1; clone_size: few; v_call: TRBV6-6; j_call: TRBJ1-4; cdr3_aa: CASSFGQGQEKLFF; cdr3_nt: TGTGCCAGCAGTTTTGGACAGGGTCAGGAAAAACTGTTTTTT
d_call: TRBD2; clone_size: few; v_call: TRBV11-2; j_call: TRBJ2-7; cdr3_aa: CASSKNSGGLYEQYF; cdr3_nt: TGTGCCAGCAGCAAAAACTCGGGGGGGCTCTACGAGCAGTACTTC
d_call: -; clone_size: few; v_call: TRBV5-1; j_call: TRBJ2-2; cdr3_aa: CASSPGPGGTGELFF; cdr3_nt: TGCGCCAGCAGCCCGGGACCCGGGGGCACCGGGGAGCTGTTTTTT
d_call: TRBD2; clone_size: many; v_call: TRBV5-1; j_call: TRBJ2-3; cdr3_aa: CASSLLAGGVGDTQYF; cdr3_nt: TGCGCCAGCAGCTTATTAGCGGGGGGTGTCGGAGATACGCAGTATTTT
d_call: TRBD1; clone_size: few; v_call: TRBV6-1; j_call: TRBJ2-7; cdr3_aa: CASNNFQGALYF; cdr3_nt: TGTGCCAGCAACAACTTCCAGGGGGCGCTGTACTTC
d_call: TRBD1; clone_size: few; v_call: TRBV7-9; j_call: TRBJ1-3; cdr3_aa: CASSQTGGVGNTIYF; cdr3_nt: TGTGCCAGCAGCCAGACAGGGGGTGTTGGAAACACCATATATTTT
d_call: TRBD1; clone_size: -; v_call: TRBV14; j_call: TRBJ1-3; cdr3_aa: CASSQVRGLTGNTIYF; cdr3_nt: TGTGCCAGCAGCCAAGTGAGGGGGCTCACTGGAAACACCATATATTTT
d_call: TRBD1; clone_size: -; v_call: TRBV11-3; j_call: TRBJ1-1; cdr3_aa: CASSPPGQGRGTEAFF; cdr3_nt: TGTGCCAGCAGCCCGCCGGGACAGGGACGAGGCACTGAAGCTTTCTTT
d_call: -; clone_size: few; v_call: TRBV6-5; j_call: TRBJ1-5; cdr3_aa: CASSDRRYQPQHF; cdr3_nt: TGTGCCAGCAGTGACAGGCGGTATCAGCCCCAGCATTTT
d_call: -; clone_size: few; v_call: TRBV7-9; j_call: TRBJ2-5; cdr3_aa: CASSLAGDPRETQYF; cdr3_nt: TGTGCCAGCAGCTTAGCTGGAGACCCCCGGGAGACCCAGTACTTC
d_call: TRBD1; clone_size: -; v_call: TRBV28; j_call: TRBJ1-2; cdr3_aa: CASSLLDRGGTRYTF; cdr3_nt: TGTGCCAGCAGTTTGTTGGACAGGGGGGGTACGCGCTACACCTTC
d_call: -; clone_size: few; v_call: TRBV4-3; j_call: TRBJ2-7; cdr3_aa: CASSQESGRAYEQYF; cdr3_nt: TGCGCCAGCAGCCAAGAAAGCGGGCGGGCCTACGAGCAGTACTTC
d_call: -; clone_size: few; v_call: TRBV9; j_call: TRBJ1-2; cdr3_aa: CASSVQQDSGYTF; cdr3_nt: TGTGCCAGCAGCGTTCAACAGGATTCTGGCTACACCTTC
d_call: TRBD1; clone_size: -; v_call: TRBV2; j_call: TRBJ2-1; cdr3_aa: CASTLDRGREQFF; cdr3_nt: TGTGCCAGCACCTTGGACAGGGGCCGTGAGCAGTTCTTC
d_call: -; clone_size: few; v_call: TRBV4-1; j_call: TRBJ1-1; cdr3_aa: CASSRGTEAFF; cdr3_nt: TGCGCCAGTTCGAGGGGGACTGAAGCTTTCTTT
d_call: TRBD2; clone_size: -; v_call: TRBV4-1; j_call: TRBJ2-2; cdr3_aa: CASSQGAGVRTGELFF; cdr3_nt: TGCGCCAGCAGCCAAGGTGCGGGGGTGAGAACCGGGGAGCTGTTTTTT
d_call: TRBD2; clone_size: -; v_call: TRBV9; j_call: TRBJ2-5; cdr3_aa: CASSVGRTSGGVGETQYF; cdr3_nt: TGTGCCAGCAGCGTAGGAAGGACTAGCGGGGGGGTGGGGGAGACCCAGTACTTC
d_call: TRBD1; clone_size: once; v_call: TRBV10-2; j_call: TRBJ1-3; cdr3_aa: CASSEGQGAGGNTIYF; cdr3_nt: TGCGCCAGCAGTGAAGGACAGGGGGCGGGAGGAAACACCATATATTTT
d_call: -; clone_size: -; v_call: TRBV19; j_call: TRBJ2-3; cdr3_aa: CASSITSLNTDTQYF; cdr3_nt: TGTGCCAGTAGTATAACTAGCCTAAACACAGATACGCAGTATTTT
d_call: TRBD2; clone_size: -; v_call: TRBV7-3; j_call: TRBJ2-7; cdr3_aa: CASSFTGGAGEQYF; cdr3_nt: TGTGCCAGCAGCTTTACCGGGGGGGCCGGCGAGCAGTACTTC
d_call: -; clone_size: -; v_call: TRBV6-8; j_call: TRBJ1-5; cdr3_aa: CAAPQGQRLSNQPQHF; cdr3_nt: TGTGCCGCGCCACAAGGACAGAGGCTTAGCAATCAGCCCCAGCATTTT
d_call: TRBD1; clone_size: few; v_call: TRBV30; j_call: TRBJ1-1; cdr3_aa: CAWSGQGEAFF; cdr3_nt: TGTGCCTGGAGCGGACAGGGAGAAGCTTTCTTT
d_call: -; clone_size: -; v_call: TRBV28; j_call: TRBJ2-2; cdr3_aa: CATSFPLGNTGELFF; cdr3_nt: TGTGCCACCTCCTTCCCGCTCGGGAACACCGGGGAGCTGTTTTTT
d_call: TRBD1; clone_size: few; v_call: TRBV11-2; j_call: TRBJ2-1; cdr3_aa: CASSETGTGAYNEQFF; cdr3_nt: TGTGCCAGCAGCGAAACCGGGACAGGGGCCTACAATGAGCAGTTCTTC
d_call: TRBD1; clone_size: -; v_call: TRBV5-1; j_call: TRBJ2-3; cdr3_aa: CASSLGQTNPTDTQYF; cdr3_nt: TGCGCCAGCAGCCTGGGACAGACGAACCCCACAGATACGCAGTATTTT
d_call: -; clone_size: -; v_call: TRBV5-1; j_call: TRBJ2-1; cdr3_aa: CASSLETGLGDEQFF; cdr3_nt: TGCGCCAGCAGCTTGGAGACAGGACTAGGGGATGAGCAGTTCTTC
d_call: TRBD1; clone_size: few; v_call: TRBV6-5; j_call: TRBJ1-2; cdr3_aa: CASSSGTGGRYGYTF; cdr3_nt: TGTGCCAGCAGTTCCGGGACAGGGGGCCGGTATGGCTACACCTTC